This passage covers 2 T cell receptor beta chains from one sample sequenced in a study of T cells in Graves' hyperthyroidism and ophthalmopathy (dated by TCRdb to between 2018 and 2021). Library construction relied on multiplex PCR. Reads for this sample came from an Illumina HiSeq 2000. TCR beta CDR3 regions were amplified from RNA transcripts. The TCR CDR3 was subjected to a first round of RT-PCR using the HTBI primer set and the Qiagen OneStep RT-PCR kit. TCRdb itself trimmed the public reads at Q25 with fastp, ran MiXCR and retained productive beta chains. Rows are unified per CDR3 protein, each entry keeping the most common DNA and genes. The sample data list roughly 420,000 distinct CDR3 sequences, and around 13% of these were observed just once. 5.3% of the sample is in the top ten clones. Sequencing used blood. All receptors come from a young woman with Graves' hyperthyroidism.

Ten or more counts support this clonotype. This chain joins TRBV12-3 or TRBV12-4 and TRBJ2-6, with TRBD1 matching over 11 bases. CDR3 length: 16 residues. V shed 8 bases and J 2 bases; nucleotides not matched to a gene: 5. CDR3 DNA sequence: TGTGCCAGCGAGCGGACAGGGGGCGCTGGGGCCAACGTCCTGACTTTC. Translation gives CASERTGGAGANVLTF.

This clonotype was observed at least ten times. The chain uses TRBV6-1 and TRBJ1-5; 9 nucleotides align to TRBD1. Germline V gene lookup returns CDR1 MNHNS and CDR2 SASEGT. This CDR3 spans 14 amino acids. The junction had 5 bases not matched to a gene; V was cut back by 7 bases and J by 4 bases. The CDR3 DNA reads TGTGCCAGCATCACAGGGGGCGAGAATCAGCCCCAGCATTTT. Amino acid sequence: CASITGGENQPQHF.